Following are 28 T cell receptor beta chains from one sample sequenced in a study of PD-1 blockade in classical Hodgkin lymphoma. Time point: cycle 4 day 1 (C4D1), after 6 weeks of nivolumab. In every patient, relapse followed autologous stem cell transplantation, while exposure to brentuximab vedotin differed. Using magnetic negative selection, the CD4+ T cells were separated out of thawed PBMCs. Sequencing was performed with immunoSEQ multiplex PCR; in TCRdb, only in-frame clones are kept and a portion is missing. Counted here are around 37,000 clones, 92% occurring once; the ten biggest clones make up roughly 0.3%. The specimen comprised CD4+ T cells from blood, sampled before the fourth cycle of nivolumab. These receptor sequences come from a human donor with classical Hodgkin lymphoma.

This chain joins TRBV7-2 and TRBJ2-7; 13 bases fit TRBD2. CDR3 length equals 16 residues. The trim removed 1 base at V and 4 bases at J, leaving 4 bases unmatched. Germline lookup yields CDR1 SGHTA and CDR2 FQGNSA. The DNA of the CDR3 is TGTGCCAGCAGCTTAGGACTAGCGGGAGGTCAGTACGAGCAGTACTTC. Its protein product is CASSLGLAGGQYEQYF.

The chain recombines TRBV6-1 with TRBJ1-2; D gene ambiguous. Germline V gives CDR1 MNHNS, CDR2 SASEGT. V dropped 1 base and J dropped 2 bases, with 2 bases sitting between them. The CDR3 contains 12 residues. The CDR3 region has the DNA TGTGCCAGCAGTGAAGGGAACTATGGCTACACCTTC. Translation gives CASSEGNYGYTF.

The V call is TRBV10-2, the J call TRBJ1-2, with D perhaps matching TRBD1 (6 bases). V was cut by 3 bases and J by 9 bases, with 32 bases left in between. Germline assignment: CDR1 WSHSY and CDR2 SAAADI. The CDR3 loop spans 19 amino acids. The CDR3 DNA sequence: TGCGCCAGCAGTGAAGGGGTTTACAGGGCCAATCCCACTATGCTTAGCTACACCTTC. This gives the protein CASSEGVYRANPTMLSYTF.

The chain combines TRBV18 with TRBJ2-1, with 10 nucleotides matching TRBD2. The CDR3 has 18 residues. Per germline, CDR1 KGHSH and CDR2 LQKENI. V shed 2 bases, J shed 4 bases, and the junction held 11 bases outside the gene matches. The CDR3 region has the DNA TGTGCCAGCTCACCAGTGTACCAGTCACTAGCGGGGTACAATGAGCAGTTCTTC. As protein: CASSPVYQSLAGYNEQFF.

The rearrangement links TRBV27 to TRBJ2-1; 9 bases agree with TRBD1. The CDR3 runs to 16 residues. CDR1 and CDR2 from the germline V gene are MNHEY and SMNVEV (reference sequence). Trimming cost V 4 bases and J 4 bases; bases outside gene matches: 8. The DNA for the CDR3 is TGTGCCAGCAGTTCCCCATCGGGACAGGGATACAATGAGCAGTTCTTC. Its protein product is CASSSPSGQGYNEQFF.

V usage is TRBV30 and J usage is TRBJ2-2, with 10 nucleotides matching TRBD1. Germline V gene data show CDR1 as GTSNPN and CDR2 as SVGIG (reference sequence). There are 16 residues in the CDR3. V shed 2 bases, J shed 5 bases, and the junction held 8 bases outside the gene matches. In nucleotides, the CDR3 is TGTGCCTGGAGTTCCGGGACAGGGGTTGGAACCGGGGAGCTGTTTTTT. Encoded protein: CAWSSGTGVGTGELFF.

The chain uses TRBV28 and TRBJ2-1; the D gene is possibly TRBD1 (5 bases). The ends were cut back, 2 bases at V and 9 bases at J, with 23 bases in the middle. This CDR3 has 17 residues. Per germline, CDR1 MDHEN and CDR2 SYDVKM. The CDR3 here is CASSLIAGRGRLAEQFF. In DNA form, the CDR3 reads TGTGCCAGCAGTTTAATCGCAGGGCGCGGCCGCTTGGCTGAGCAGTTCTTC. The entire variable domain, with the rest obtained from reference TRBV28 and TRBJ2-1, is as follows: DVKVTQSSRYLVKRTGEKVFLECVQDMDHENMFWYRQDPGLGLRLIYFSYDVKMKEKGDIPEGYSVSREKKERFSLILESASTNQTSMYLCASSLIAGRGRLAEQFFGPGTRLTVL.

V usage is TRBV6-5 and J usage is TRBJ2-7; 8 bases map to TRBD2. CDR1 MNHEY and CDR2 SVGAGI come from the germline V gene. J was trimmed by 3 bases and V by 4 bases; bases with no gene match: 11. The CDR3 totals 16 residues. The DNA of the CDR3 is TGTGCCAGCAGTTGGGAAACCGGGACTAGTGTCTACGAGCAGTACTTC. The encoded protein is CASSWETGTSVYEQYF.

The chain is built from TRBV2 and TRBJ2-7, with TRBD2 identical over 14 bases. CDR3 length: 14 amino acids. Germline V gene lookup returns CDR1 SNHLY and CDR2 FYNNEI. The V gene end was trimmed by 6 bases and the J gene end by 3 bases; junction bases not matched to a gene: 1. The CDR3 sequence is CASSGTSGSYEQYF. CDR3 nucleotides: TGTGCCAGCAGCGGGACTAGCGGGAGCTACGAGCAGTACTTC.

This chain connects TRBV10-2 to TRBJ2-7; 10 positions match TRBD1. The germline V gene encodes CDR1 WSHSY and CDR2 SAAADI. V was clipped by 6 bases and J by 7 bases; unmatched bases: 6. This CDR3 has 13 residues. The CDR3, as DNA: TGCGCCAGCAGCGGGGACAGGGGAACGGAGCAGTACTTC. It is translated as CASSGDRGTEQYF.

The gene calls are TRBV23-1 and TRBJ1-1, with TRBD1 matching over 7 bases. TRBV23-1 is treated as an ORF (open reading frame) with a function not yet certain. With 6 bases clipped from V and 2 bases from J, the junction kept 9 bases outside the gene matches. The CDR3 has 15 amino acids. The CDR3 region has the DNA TGCGCCAGCAGGAAAGAGGGACAGACTAACACTGAAGCTTTCTTT. Translating gives CASRKEGQTNTEAFF.

The chain employs TRBV29-1 and TRBJ2-7, with D perhaps matching TRBD1 (6 bases). CDR3 length: 12 amino acids. V lost 6 bases and J lost 3, with 12 bases in between. The germline V gene has CDR1 SQVTM and CDR2 ANQGSEA. Here the CDR3 DNA reads TGCAGCGTCCTAGTACAGGGCTACGAGCAGTACTTC. Translation gives CSVLVQGYEQYF.

The gene calls are TRBV28 and TRBJ1-1; 8 nucleotides match TRBD1. Germline V gene sequence: CDR1 MDHEN, CDR2 SYDVKM. V lost 10 bases and J lost 9; bases outside the gene matches: 7. The CDR3 loop spans 11 amino acids. CDR3 in amino acids: CATEQGGKAFF. The CDR3 nucleotides are TGTGCCACCGAACAGGGGGGAAAAGCTTTCTTT. The whole variable domain, remainder taken from reference TRBV28 and TRBJ1-1, is DVKVTQSSRYLVKRTGEKVFLECVQDMDHENMFWYRQDPGLGLRLIYFSYDVKMKEKGDIPEGYSVSREKKERFSLILESASTNQTSMYLCATEQGGKAFFGQGTRLTVV.

The gene calls are TRBV6-4 and TRBJ2-1; 7 bases line up with TRBD2. Trimming at V came to 6 bases and at J to 5 bases, leaving 7 bases not matched to a gene. Germline assignment: CDR1 MRHNA and CDR2 SNTAGT. The CDR3 has 14 residues. The DNA for the CDR3 is TGTGCCAGCAGAGCGGGACTTCCTAACAATGAGCAGTTCTTC. Amino acid sequence: CASRAGLPNNEQFF.

This clone was picked up one time. The chain uses TRBV9 and TRBJ1-2; D is possibly TRBD1 (6 bases). CDR3 length equals 14 residues. V gave up 3 bases and J gave up 4 bases, with 13 bases separating them. Germline values: CDR1 SGDLS, CDR2 YYNGEE. CDR3 region: CASSGGGRFYGYTF. The DNA of the CDR3 is TGTGCCAGCAGCGGGGGGGGCAGATTCTATGGCTACACCTTC. Full variable domain (missing parts from reference TRBV9 and TRBJ1-2): DSGVTQTPKHLITATGQRVTLRCSPRSGDLSVYWYQQSLDQGLQFLIQYYNGEERAKGNILERFSAQQFPDLHSELNLSSLELGDSALYFCASSGGGRFYGYTFGSGTRLTVV.

The gene calls are TRBV4-1 and TRBJ1-1, with 8 bases that match TRBD1. Germline V gene sequence: CDR1 MGHRA, CDR2 YSYEKL. The CDR3 length is 15 residues. Trimming removed 1 base from V and 1 base from J; junction bases left unmatched: 2. CDR3 residues: CASSQGQGTNTEAFF. In nucleotides, the CDR3 is TGCGCCAGCAGCCAAGGACAGGGGACGAACACTGAAGCTTTCTTT.

V usage is TRBV9 and J usage is TRBJ1-5; D is unresolved. Trimming took 0 bases from V and 0 from J, leaving 7 bases between them. The germline gives CDR1 SGDLS, CDR2 YYNGEE. This CDR3 has 15 residues. The CDR3 nucleotides are TGTGCCAGCAGCGTAGAACCGTATAGCAATCAGCCCCAGCATTTT. Amino acid sequence: CASSVEPYSNQPQHF.

This chain links TRBV7-9 with TRBJ1-1; 8 bases are a match to TRBD1. The CDR3 contains 14 residues. With V trimmed by 8 bases and J by 5 bases, 10 bases remained unmatched. CDR1 and CDR2 from the germline V gene are SEHNR and FQNEAQ (reference sequence). The CDR3, as DNA: TGTGCCAGCGACAGGGGACTTCAGGGGACTGAAGCTTTCTTT. It encodes CASDRGLQGTEAFF.

The chain carries TRBV14 and TRBJ2-7; D remains ambiguous. Looked up from germline, CDR1 is SGHDN and CDR2 is FVKESK. The CDR3 sequence is 14 residues long. Trimming left V 5 bases short and J 1 base short, with 12 bases between. The CDR3 sequence is CASSTRPLSYEQYF. The DNA of the CDR3 is TGTGCCAGCAGCACCCGACCTCTTTCCTACGAGCAGTACTTC.

The genes are TRBV19 and TRBJ2-5; D is unclear. The CDR3 contains 11 residues. The V and J ends lost 3 bases and 9 bases respectively, with 8 bases between them. Germline loops: CDR1 LNHDA, CDR2 SQIVND (reference sequence). The CDR3 nucleotides are TGTGCCAGTAGTATTGGCGGAGCCCAGTACTTC. Its translation is CASSIGGAQYF. The full variable domain, with the rest looked up from reference TRBV19 and TRBJ2-5, is DGGITQSPKYLFRKEGQNVTLSCEQNLNHDAMYWYRQDPGQGLRLIYYSQIVNDFQKGDIAEGYSVSREKKESFPLTVTSAQKNPTAFYLCASSIGGAQYFGPGTRLLVL.

This chain's CDR3 is CASSPPGPGELFF. For the CDR3, the DNA is TGTGCCAGTAGTCCTCCGGGACCAGGGGAGCTGTTTTTT. V usage is TRBV19 and J usage is TRBJ2-2; D is tentatively TRBD1 or TRBD2 (5 bases each). From germline, CDR1 is LNHDA and CDR2 SQIVND (reference sequence). V was shortened by 5 bases and J by 8 bases, with 12 bases between the two germline ends. CDR3 length: 13 amino acids.

The V call is TRBV6-5, the J call TRBJ2-2; no definite D call. V was trimmed by 7 bases and J by 6 bases, leaving 15 bases between them. The CDR3 loop spans 14 amino acids. CDR1 is MNHEY and CDR2 is SVGAGI in the germline V gene. The chain's CDR3 is CASTLLISSGELFF. The CDR3 nucleotides are TGTGCCAGCACCCTATTAATATCGTCCGGGGAGCTGTTTTTT.

The rearrangement joins TRBV5-1 to TRBJ1-6; possible D gene TRBD1, 6 bases. The V gene's germline CDR1 is SGHRS and CDR2 YFSETQ. Trimming left V 1 base short and J 7 bases short, with 12 bases between. The CDR3 is 15 residues long. The chain's CDR3 is CASSLQVQGNSPLHF. The CDR3 DNA follows: TGCGCCAGCAGCTTGCAAGTGCAGGGGAATTCACCCCTCCACTTT.

This rearrangement joins TRBV9 to TRBJ1-4, with no clear D. CDR3 length: 14 amino acids. Germline-derived CDR1 and CDR2 are SGDLS and YYNGEE. Trimming shortened V by 0 bases and J by 8 bases, and 11 bases separated the two germline ends. Here the CDR3 reads CASSVDLGVEKLFF. In DNA form, the CDR3 reads TGTGCCAGCAGCGTAGACCTGGGAGTAGAAAAACTGTTTTTT.

The chain joins TRBV13 to TRBJ1-5; a possible D gene is TRBD1 (5 bases). This CDR3 comprises 17 residues. V shed 4 bases and J shed 1 base, with 17 bases lying between them. Germline V gene lookup returns CDR1 PRHDT and CDR2 FYEKMQ (reference sequence). CDR3 in DNA: TGTGCCAGCAGCTCGGTGGGGGGGGAAGGGAGCAATCAGCCCCAGCATTTT. Translated: CASSSVGGEGSNQPQHF.

This clone was picked up a small number of times. J is TRBJ2-7 and V is TRBV11-2, with 8 bases fitting TRBD2. The CDR3 spans 13 residues. Losses at the gene ends were 4 bases for V and 3 bases for J; bases not matched to a gene: 2. The germline gives CDR1 SGHAT, CDR2 FQNNGV. In DNA form, the CDR3 reads TGTGCCAGCAGCTCGGGACTAGTCTACGAGCAGTACTTC. Amino acid sequence: CASSSGLVYEQYF.

The rearrangement links TRBV5-1 to TRBJ2-2; 7 positions agree with TRBD1. CDR3 length: 16 residues. Germline trimming cut 4 bases from V and 2 bases from J; bases unmatched to any gene: 8. The V gene's germline CDR1 is SGHRS and CDR2 YFSETQ. CDR3 amino acids: CASSLMTGRNTGELFF. The CDR3 region has the DNA TGCGCCAGCAGCCTAATGACAGGGAGAAACACCGGGGAGCTGTTTTTT.

J is TRBJ2-1 and V is TRBV10-3; the match to TRBD2 covers 7 bases. The CDR3 length is 18 residues. V lost 3 bases to trimming and J lost 5 bases; unmatched junction nucleotides: 16. CDR1 and CDR2 (germline): ENHRY, SYGVKD. CDR3 coding DNA: TGTGCCATCAGTGATCCCGCGGGAGAGATCCACAGCAACAATGAGCAGTTCTTC. It specifies CAISDPAGEIHSNNEQFF.